This is a list of T cell receptor beta chains from one sample in a study of blood T cells in healthy people across ages. MiXCR, applied by TCRdb to the 5' RACE reads, yields one record per CDR3 protein. The table records 500,000 to 600,000 distinct CDR3 sequences, 25% to 30% of them present only once. The sequenced sample was blood. The receptors derive from a woman in her seventies in good health. Both conserved end residues are part of each CDR3. The D gene is left open where the match is weak. The size of a clone is reported for some rows only, either as once, few or many, or as a class for expanded clones.

clone size	D gene	J gene	V gene	CDR3 protein	CDR3 DNA
few	.	TRBJ2-7	TRBV29-1	CSAGLVSPWEQYF	TGCAGCGCTGGGTTGGTATCACCGTGGGAGCAGTACTTC
.	.	TRBJ1-6	TRBV18	CASSQSDSSDSPLRF	TGTGCCAGCTCACAATCGGACAGTAGCGATTCACCCCTCCGCTTT
few	.	TRBJ1-5	TRBV6-5	CASSYSSHSNQPQHF	TGTGCCAGCAGTTACTCCTCTCACAGCAATCAGCCCCAGCATTTT
few	.	TRBJ2-4	TRBV12-3/TRBV12-4	CASSLLGAKNIQYF	TGTGCCAGCAGTCTTCTAGGGGCCAAAAACATTCAGTACTTC
.	.	TRBJ2-2	TRBV7-9	CASSLLTRRGGELFF	TGTGCCAGCAGCTTACTTACCAGACGGGGCGGGGAGCTGTTTTTT
few	TRBD2	TRBJ2-1	TRBV29-1	CSVERRGVNEQFF	TGCAGCGTTGAACGGCGGGGGGTTAATGAGCAGTTCTTC
few	TRBD2	TRBJ2-3	TRBV7-2	CASRSGTRFDTQYF	TGTGCCAGCAGGTCCGGGACTAGATTCGATACGCAGTATTTT
.	.	TRBJ2-7	TRBV7-3	CASSLADPYEQYF	TGTGCCAGCAGCTTAGCGGACCCCTACGAGCAGTACTTC
.	.	TRBJ1-2	TRBV6-1	CASSEGYRSYGYTF	TGTGCCAGCAGTGAAGGCTACAGGTCCTACGGCTACACCTTC
.	.	TRBJ2-5	TRBV6-6	CAIASWETQYF	TGTGCCATTGCATCCTGGGAGACCCAGTACTTC
few	.	TRBJ1-1	TRBV7-2	CASSPRGEHTEAFF	TGTGCCAGCAGCCCGCGGGGGGAGCACACTGAAGCTTTCTTT
.	TRBD1	TRBJ2-3	TRBV5-1	CASSFLGQGAFSTSTDTQYF	TGCGCCAGCAGTTTTCTCGGACAGGGGGCCTTCTCCACAAGCACAGATACGCAGTATTTT
.	.	TRBJ1-5	TRBV12-3/TRBV12-4	CASSFALRGSQHF	TGTGCCAGCAGTTTTGCTTTGCGGGGGTCCCAGCATTTT
few	.	TRBJ2-3	TRBV29-1	CSVEGPATDTQYF	TGCAGCGTTGAGGGGCCAGCCACAGATACGCAGTATTTT
.	.	TRBJ2-1	TRBV5-1	CASSLGGGAGYNEQFF	TGCGCCAGCAGCTTGGGTGGGGGCGCGGGCTACAATGAGCAGTTCTTC
few	.	TRBJ2-7	TRBV7-2	CASRERGEQYF	TGTGCCAGCAGGGAAAGAGGGGAGCAGTACTTC
few	TRBD1	TRBJ2-5	TRBV5-6	CASSLDEGAVQETQYF	TGTGCCAGCAGCTTGGACGAGGGGGCAGTCCAAGAGACTCAGTACTTC
.	.	TRBJ2-1	TRBV10-3	CATGTGSDNEQFF	TGTGCCACCGGGACTGGGAGTGACAATGAGCAGTTCTTC
.	TRBD1	TRBJ2-1	TRBV27	CASKDRGRYSEQFF	TGTGCCAGCAAAGACAGGGGGAGGTACAGTGAGCAGTTCTTC
few	.	TRBJ1-2	TRBV4-2	CASSQASAVNYGYTF	TGTGCCAGCAGCCAAGCTTCGGCGGTTAACTATGGCTACACCTTC
.	.	TRBJ2-3	TRBV5-1	CASSWGAGTGRDTQYF	TGCGCCAGCAGCTGGGGGGCCGGGACTGGAAGAGATACGCAGTATTTT
.	.	TRBJ1-2	TRBV20-1	CSASLSYGYTF	TGCAGTGCTTCCCTTTCCTATGGCTACACCTTC
few	TRBD1	TRBJ2-5	TRBV19	CASRPRQGYQETQYF	TGTGCCAGTAGACCAAGACAGGGCTACCAAGAGACCCAGTACTTC
few	.	TRBJ2-5	TRBV4-3	CASSQDRGPKTQYF	TGCGCCAGCAGCCAAGATCGAGGTCCGAAGACCCAGTACTTC
.	TRBD2	TRBJ2-1	TRBV6-1	CASIGPSGTYNEQFF	TGTGCCAGCATCGGGCCTAGCGGGACCTACAATGAGCAGTTCTTC
.	.	TRBJ1-1	TRBV3-1	CASSLHQSGVLTEAFF	TGTGCCAGCAGCCTCCACCAGTCCGGGGTGCTTACTGAAGCTTTCTTT
many	.	TRBJ2-1	TRBV4-2	CASSPGGPYNEQFF	TGTGCCAGCAGCCCCGGGGGTCCCTACAATGAGCAGTTCTTC
few	.	TRBJ2-1	TRBV6-6	CASRPTRDEQFF	TGTGCCAGCAGACCCACCAGGGATGAGCAGTTCTTC
.	TRBD1	TRBJ1-1	TRBV18	CASSLLTGTGENTEAFF	TGTGCCAGCTCTCTCTTGACAGGGACGGGGGAGAACACTGAAGCTTTCTTT